This TCR beta chain originates from a study of shared clonotypes between healthy human individuals (dated by TCRdb to the early 2020s). Notes on the research overall: A couple of women and a few men aged 18 to 49 years were included in the cohort. To estimate repertoire size and how much clonotypes are shared between individuals, the study performed deep sequencing of blood TCR repertoires from roughly five healthy adults. For each donor, three plates each were used for CD4 naive and CD4 memory, two plates were used for CD8 naive, and one plate was used for CD8 memory. To increase sequencing depth and limit assay-specific biases, different laboratories used diverse techniques to prepare libraries and sequence TCR repertoires. Between about 0.85 and 10 billion PBMCs per donor were obtained by leukapheresis.

CDR3 length: 17 amino acids, cysteine to phenylalanine. CDR3 DNA only is kept here, 51 bases in frame from base 1. CDR1 and CDR2 are drawn from the germline V gene: SQVTM, ANQGSEA. At the junction V is shortened by 5 bases and J by 5 bases; bases outside the gene matches: 16. Concerning this clone: The clone's antigen remains unknown. One base away there is no much larger clone; base qualities are not given.

What the authors observed across the whole study: Roughly 5% of naive CD4, more than 3% of naive CD8, about 2.4% of memory CD4, and roughly 0.4% of memory CD8 clonotypes were shared across several donors. The small number of donors limited the genetic and exposure-history diversity represented. Rarefaction of sorted-subset datasets indicated incomplete sequencing despite the large sequencing depth. Pairwise subsampling indicated that sequencing depth was expected to affect the degree of clonotype sharing among donors. Sampling was limited to blood, and TCR repertoires in tissue likely differ from TCR repertoires in blood. Compared with non-shared clonotypes, the clonotypes found in all four sorted-subset donors had higher generation probabilities. Estimated clonotype richness was generally larger for naive than for memory subsets.

The donors were healthy, HIV-negative adults who had no recently reported acute infections or vaccinations. Every donor was a Caucasian adult living in Nashville, Tennessee, USA. CD4+ T cells were enriched by magnetic negative selection, after which naive cells were positively selected on CD45RA and the negative fraction was taken as the memory subset. Blood was collected by leukapheresis, and PBMCs were isolated by Ficoll-Histopaque density gradient centrifugation and then cryopreserved in liquid nitrogen vapor phase. Purity and quantity of every magnetically sorted T cell population were checked by analytical flow cytometry. Genomic DNA was isolated from every sorted fraction and measured by UV absorbance on a Nanodrop 2000c. Using the deep immunoSEQ assay, multiplex PCR amplified TCR CDR3 regions from genomic DNA. Extracted genomic DNA from each cell subset was spread evenly across all wells of several immunoSEQ 96-well plates, with each plate serving as a replicate. For sorted subsets, roughly 200 ng of genomic DNA, equivalent to some 30,000 T cell genomes, went into each replicate PCR. The purified libraries were quantified using a Qubit 3.0 fluorometer, sized with a Bioanalyzer 2100, and then quantified again using the KAPA Library Quantification kit. Each immunoSEQ 96-well plate was sequenced on its own single-read 150-cycle Illumina NextSeq 550 flow cell. The original methods were these. Because the immunoSEQ output held only junctional sequences and lacked quality scores, the filtering could not match the filtering applied to full-length reads. To assign V/J genes and CDR3, sequences were annotated against IMGT germline references using PyIR, a Python wrapper for IgBLAST v1.9. Reads were removed for weak V/J assignments (E-value above 1e-6), missing CDR3, stop codons, out-of-frame junctions, or ambiguous translated residues. A V3J clonotype was defined by an identical inferred V gene, J gene, and CDR3 amino acid sequence. Percentage overlap between repertoires was calculated by dividing the number of shared unique clonotypes by the size of the smaller repertoire. RTK rarefaction, the Chao1 estimator, and Recon v2.1 estimates of unobserved clonotypes were used to assess repertoire richness. OLGA was used to compute generation probabilities for all TCRbeta clonotypes that the gDNA method yielded from a handful of donors. In TCRdb, the immuneACCESS table is reduced to in-frame sequences with V and J assigned. These tables do not hold every clone; where another copy was compared, an unresolved V gene accounts for under half, and the others remain unexplained. For V, J and clone size, that table is used; D and trimming come from the DNA. A total of a few million clones appear in this sample, approximately 95% of them only once. The top ten clones comprise under 0.45% of the sample.

The specimen was naive CD4+ T cells from PBMCs. Reading the label with the study, this specimen's cell subset or site is: CD45RA+ positively selected. The TCR originated in a man between 18 and 29 years old in good health. Some clones in this sample may be carry-over from other donors' samples. The chain joins TRBV29-1 to TRBJ1-2; the central 11 bases match TRBD1. The sequenced DNA: TGCAGCGTTTTCAGGGACAGGGGGACTCCACTTCTTTATGGCTACACCTTC. Translated, it gives CSVFRDRGTPLLYGYTF. Outside the CDR3, residues come from the reference TRBV29-1 and TRBJ1-2 proteins, so the full variable domain is: SAVISQKPSRDICQRGTSLTIQCQVDSQVTMMFWYRQQPGQSLTLIATANQGSEATYESGFVIDKFPISRPNLTFSTLTVSNMSPEDSSIYLCSVFRDRGTPLLYGYTFGSGTRLTVV.